This T cell receptor (beta chain) was obtained from a study of blood T cell repertoires in COVID-19. Across the whole study: Sources were T cells, B-cell-depleted T cells, or PBMCs; the material itself was cDNA or gDNA.

Produced via immunoSEQ multiplex PCR; TCRdb's table is partial and in-frame only. The profile shows roughly 70,000 clones, more than 70% of them singletons. The specimen was peripheral blood. This TCR was recovered from a woman in her sixties or seventies with acute or convalescent COVID-19.

The DNA for the CDR3 is TGTGCCAGTAGTATAGCGCGGGAGACAGAGACCCAGTACTTC. This codes for CASSIARETETQYF. The J gene is TRBJ2-5, the V gene TRBV19, with TRBD2 matching over 7 bases. With 1 base clipped from V and 4 bases from J, the junction kept 3 bases outside the gene matches. Germline V lookup: CDR1 LNHDA, CDR2 SQIVND (reference sequence). CDR3 size: 14 residues.